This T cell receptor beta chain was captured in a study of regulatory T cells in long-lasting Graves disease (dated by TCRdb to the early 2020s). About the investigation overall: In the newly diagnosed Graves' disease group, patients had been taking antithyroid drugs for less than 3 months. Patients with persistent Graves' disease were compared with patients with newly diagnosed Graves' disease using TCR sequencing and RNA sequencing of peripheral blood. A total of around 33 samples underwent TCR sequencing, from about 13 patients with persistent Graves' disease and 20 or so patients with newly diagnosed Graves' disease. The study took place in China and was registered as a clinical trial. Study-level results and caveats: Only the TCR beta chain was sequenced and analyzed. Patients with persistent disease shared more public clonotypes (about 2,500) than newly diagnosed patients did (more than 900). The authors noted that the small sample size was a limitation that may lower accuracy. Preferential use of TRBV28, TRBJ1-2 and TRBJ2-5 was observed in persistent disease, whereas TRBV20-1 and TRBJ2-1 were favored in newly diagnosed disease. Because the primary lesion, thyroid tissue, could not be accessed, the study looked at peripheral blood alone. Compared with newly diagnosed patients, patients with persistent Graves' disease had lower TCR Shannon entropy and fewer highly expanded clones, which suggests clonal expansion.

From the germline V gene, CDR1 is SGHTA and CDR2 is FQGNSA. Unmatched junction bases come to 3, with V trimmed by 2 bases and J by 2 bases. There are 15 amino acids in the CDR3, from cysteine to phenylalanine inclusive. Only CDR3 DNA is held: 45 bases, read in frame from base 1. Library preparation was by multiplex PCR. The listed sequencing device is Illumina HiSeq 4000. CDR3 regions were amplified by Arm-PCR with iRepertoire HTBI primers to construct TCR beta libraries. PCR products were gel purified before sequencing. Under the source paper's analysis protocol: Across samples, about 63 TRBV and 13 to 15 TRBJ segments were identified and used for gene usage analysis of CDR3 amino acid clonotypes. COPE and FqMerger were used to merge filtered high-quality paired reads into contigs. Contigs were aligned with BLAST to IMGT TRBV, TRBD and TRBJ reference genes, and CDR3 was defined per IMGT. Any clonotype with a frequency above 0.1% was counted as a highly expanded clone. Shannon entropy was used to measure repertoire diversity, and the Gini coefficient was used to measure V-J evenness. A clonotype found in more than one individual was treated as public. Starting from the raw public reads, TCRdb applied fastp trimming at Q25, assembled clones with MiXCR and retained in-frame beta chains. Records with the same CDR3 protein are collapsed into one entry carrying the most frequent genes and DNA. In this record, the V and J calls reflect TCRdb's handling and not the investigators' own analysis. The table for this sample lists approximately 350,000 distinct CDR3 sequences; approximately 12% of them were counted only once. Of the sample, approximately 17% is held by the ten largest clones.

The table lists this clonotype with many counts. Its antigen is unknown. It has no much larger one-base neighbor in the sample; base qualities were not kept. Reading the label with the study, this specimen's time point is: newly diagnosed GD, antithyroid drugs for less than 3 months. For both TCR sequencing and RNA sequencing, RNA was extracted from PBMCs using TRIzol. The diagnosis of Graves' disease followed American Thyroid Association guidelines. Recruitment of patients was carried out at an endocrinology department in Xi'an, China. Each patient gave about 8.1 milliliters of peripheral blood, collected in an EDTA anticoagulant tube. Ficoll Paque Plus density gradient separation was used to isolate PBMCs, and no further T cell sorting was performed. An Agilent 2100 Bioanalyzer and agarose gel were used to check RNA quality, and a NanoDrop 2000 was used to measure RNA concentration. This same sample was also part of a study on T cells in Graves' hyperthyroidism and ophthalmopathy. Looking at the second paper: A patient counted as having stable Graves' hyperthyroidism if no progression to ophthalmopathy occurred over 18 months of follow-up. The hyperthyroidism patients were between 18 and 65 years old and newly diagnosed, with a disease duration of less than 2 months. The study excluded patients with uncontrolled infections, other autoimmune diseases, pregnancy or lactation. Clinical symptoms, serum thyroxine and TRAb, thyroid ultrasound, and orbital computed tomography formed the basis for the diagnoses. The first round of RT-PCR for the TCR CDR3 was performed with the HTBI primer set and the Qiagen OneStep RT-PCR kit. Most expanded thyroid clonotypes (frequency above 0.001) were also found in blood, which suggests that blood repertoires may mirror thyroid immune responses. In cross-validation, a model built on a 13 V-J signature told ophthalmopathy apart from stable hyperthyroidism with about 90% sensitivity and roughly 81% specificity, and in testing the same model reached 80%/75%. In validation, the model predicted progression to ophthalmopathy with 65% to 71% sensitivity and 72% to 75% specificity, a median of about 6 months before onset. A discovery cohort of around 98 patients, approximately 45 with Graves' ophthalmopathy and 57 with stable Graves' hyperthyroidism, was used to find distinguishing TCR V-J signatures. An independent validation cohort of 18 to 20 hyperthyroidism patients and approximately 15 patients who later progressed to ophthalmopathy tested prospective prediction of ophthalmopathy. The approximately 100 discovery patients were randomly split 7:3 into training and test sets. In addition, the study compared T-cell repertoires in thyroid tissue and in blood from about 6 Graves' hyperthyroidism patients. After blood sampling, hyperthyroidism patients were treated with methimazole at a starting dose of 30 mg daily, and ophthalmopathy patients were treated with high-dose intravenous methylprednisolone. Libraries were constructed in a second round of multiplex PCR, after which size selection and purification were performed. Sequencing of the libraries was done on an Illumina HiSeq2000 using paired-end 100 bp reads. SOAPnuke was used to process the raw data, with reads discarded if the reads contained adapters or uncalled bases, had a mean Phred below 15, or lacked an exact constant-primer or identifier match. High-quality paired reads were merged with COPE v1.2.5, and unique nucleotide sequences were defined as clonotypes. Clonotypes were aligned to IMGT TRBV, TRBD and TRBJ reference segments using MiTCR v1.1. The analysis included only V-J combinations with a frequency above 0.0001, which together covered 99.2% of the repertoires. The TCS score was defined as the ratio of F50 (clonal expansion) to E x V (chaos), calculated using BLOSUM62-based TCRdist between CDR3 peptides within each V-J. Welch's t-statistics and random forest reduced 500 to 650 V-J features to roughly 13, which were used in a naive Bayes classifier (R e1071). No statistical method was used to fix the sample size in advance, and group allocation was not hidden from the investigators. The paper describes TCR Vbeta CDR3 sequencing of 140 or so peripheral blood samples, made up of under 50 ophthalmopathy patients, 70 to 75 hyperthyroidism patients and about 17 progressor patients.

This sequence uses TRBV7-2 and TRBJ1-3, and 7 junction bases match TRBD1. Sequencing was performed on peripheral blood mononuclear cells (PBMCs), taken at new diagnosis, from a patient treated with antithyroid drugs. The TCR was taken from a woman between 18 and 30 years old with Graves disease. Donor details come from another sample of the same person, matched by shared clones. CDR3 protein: CASSLQGGTGNTIYF. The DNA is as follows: TGTGCCAGCAGCTTACAGGGGGGGACTGGAAACACCATATATTTT.